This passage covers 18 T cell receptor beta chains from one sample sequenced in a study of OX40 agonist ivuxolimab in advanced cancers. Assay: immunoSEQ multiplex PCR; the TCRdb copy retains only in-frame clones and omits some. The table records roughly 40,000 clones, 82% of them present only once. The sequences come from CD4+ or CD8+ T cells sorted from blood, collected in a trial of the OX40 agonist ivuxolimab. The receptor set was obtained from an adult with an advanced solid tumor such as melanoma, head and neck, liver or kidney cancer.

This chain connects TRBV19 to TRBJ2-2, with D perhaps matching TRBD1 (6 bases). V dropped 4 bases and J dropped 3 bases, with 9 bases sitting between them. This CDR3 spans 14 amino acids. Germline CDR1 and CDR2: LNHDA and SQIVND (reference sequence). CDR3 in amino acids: CASSNTGYTGELFF. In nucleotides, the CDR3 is TGTGCCAGTAGTAATACAGGGTACACCGGGGAGCTGTTTTTT.

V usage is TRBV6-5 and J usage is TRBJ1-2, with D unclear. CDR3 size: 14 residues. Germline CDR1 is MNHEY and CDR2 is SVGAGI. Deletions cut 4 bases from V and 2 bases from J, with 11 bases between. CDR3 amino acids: CASSSTGENYGYTF. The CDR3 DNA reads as TGTGCCAGCAGTTCCACCGGGGAGAACTATGGCTACACCTTC.

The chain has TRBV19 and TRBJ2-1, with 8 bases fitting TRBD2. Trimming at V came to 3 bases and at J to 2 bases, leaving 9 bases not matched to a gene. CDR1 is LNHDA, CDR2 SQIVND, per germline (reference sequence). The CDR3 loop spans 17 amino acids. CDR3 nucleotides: TGTGCCAGTAGTATCGACGGGGGGGGAAACCCCTACAATGAGCAGTTCTTC. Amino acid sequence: CASSIDGGGNPYNEQFF.

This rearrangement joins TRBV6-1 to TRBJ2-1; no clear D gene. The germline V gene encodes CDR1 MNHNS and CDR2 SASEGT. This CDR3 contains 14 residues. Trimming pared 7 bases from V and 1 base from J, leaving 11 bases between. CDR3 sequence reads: CASTPPPSYNEQFF. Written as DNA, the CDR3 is TGTGCCAGCACGCCCCCACCATCCTACAATGAGCAGTTCTTC.

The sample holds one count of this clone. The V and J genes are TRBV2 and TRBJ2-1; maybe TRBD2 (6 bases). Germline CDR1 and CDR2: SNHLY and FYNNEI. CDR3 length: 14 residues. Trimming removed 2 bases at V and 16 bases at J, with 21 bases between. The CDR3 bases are TGTGCCAGCAGTGAACCCGGAGGCGGGACTTGGGCCTTCTTC. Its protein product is CASSEPGGGTWAFF.

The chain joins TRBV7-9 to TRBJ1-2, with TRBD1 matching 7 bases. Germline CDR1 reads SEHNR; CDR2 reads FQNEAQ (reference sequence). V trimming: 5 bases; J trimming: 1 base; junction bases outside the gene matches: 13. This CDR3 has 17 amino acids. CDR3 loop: CASSQDWTGTINYGYTF. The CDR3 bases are TGTGCCAGCAGCCAGGACTGGACAGGAACTATTAACTATGGCTACACCTTC.

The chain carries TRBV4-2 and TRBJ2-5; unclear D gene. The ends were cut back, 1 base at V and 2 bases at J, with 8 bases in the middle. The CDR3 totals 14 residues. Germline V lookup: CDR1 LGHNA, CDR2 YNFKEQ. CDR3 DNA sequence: TGTGCCAGCAGCCAAGGGTTCGCACAAGAGACCCAGTACTTC. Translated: CASSQGFAQETQYF.

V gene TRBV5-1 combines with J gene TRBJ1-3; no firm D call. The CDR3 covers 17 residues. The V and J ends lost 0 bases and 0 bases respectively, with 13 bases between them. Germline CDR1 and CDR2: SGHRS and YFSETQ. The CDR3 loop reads CASSLEGSSVSGNTIYF. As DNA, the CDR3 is TGCGCCAGCAGCTTGGAGGGTTCGTCCGTCTCTGGAAACACCATATATTTT.

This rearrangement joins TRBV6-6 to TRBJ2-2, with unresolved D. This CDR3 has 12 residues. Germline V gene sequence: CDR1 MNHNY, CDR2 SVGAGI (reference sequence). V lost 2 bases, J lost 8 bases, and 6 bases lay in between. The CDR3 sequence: CASSYVGGELFF. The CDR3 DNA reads TGTGCCAGCAGTTACGTGGGGGGGGAGCTGTTTTTT.

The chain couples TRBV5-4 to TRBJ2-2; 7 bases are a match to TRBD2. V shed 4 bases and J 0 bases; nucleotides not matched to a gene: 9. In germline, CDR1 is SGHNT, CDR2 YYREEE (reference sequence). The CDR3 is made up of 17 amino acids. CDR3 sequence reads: CASSPGGTGSNTGELFF. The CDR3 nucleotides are TGTGCCAGCAGCCCCGGGGGGACGGGATCGAACACCGGGGAGCTGTTTTTT.

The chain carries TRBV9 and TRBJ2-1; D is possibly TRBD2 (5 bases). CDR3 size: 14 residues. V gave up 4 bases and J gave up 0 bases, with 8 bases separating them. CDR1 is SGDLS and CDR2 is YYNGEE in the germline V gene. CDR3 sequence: CASSRAGSYNEQFF. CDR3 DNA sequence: TGTGCCAGCAGCCGGGCGGGCTCCTACAATGAGCAGTTCTTC.

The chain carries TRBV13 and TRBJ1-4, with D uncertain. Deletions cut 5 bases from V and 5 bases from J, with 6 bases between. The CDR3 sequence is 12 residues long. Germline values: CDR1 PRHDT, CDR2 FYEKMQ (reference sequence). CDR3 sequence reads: CASSLRNEKLFF. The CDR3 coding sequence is TGTGCCAGCAGCCTCAGGAATGAAAAACTGTTTTTT.

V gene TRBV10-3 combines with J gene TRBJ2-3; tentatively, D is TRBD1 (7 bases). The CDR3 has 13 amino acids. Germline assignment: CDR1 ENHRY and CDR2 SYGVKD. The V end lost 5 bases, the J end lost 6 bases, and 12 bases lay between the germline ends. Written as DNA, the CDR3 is TGTGCCATCAGTACAGGGGCGGGGGATACGCAGTATTTT. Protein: CAISTGAGDTQYF.

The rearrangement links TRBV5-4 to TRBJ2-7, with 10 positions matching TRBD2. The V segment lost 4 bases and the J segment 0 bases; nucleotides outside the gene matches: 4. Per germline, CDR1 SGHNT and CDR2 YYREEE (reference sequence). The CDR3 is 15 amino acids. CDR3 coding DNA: TGTGCCAGCAGCGGAAGCGGGAGGGCCTCCTACGAGCAGTACTTC. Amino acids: CASSGSGRASYEQYF.

CDR3 loop: CASSPGLLYEQYF. Here the CDR3 DNA reads TGTGCCAGCAGTCCGGGACTCCTCTACGAGCAGTACTTC. This chain joins TRBV5-5 and TRBJ2-7, with D tentatively TRBD2 (6 bases). This CDR3 contains 13 residues. The V gene lost 5 bases and the J gene lost 3 bases, with 12 bases spanning the gap. CDR1 SGHKS and CDR2 YYEKEE come from the germline V gene (reference sequence).

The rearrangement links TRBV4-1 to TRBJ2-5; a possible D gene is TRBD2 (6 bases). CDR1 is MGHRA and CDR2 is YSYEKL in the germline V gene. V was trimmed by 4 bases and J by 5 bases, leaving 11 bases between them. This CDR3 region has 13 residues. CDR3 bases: TGCGCCAGCAGCCGCCCGGCGGGGGAGACCCAGTACTTC. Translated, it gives CASSRPAGETQYF.

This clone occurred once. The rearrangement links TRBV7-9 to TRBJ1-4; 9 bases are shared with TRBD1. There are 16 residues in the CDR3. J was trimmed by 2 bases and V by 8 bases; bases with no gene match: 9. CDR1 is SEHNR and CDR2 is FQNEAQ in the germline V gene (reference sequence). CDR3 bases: TGTGCCAGCCACAGGGGGCGGGTGGCGACTAATGAAAAACTGTTTTTT. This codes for CASHRGRVATNEKLFF.

In DNA form, the CDR3 reads TGTGCCATCACCGAGGGCGGCTACAATGAGCAGTTCTTC. It encodes CAITEGGYNEQFF. V and J are TRBV10-3 and TRBJ2-1; possibly TRBD2 for D (5 bases). Per the germline V gene, CDR1 is ENHRY and CDR2 is SYGVKD. V was shortened by 7 bases and J by 3 bases, with 10 bases between the two germline ends. The CDR3 covers 13 residues.